These T cell receptor beta chains were read from a single sample in a study of PD-1 blockade in classical Hodgkin lymphoma. Here immunoSEQ multiplex PCR was the method, and the copy in TCRdb shows in-frame clones only, minus some. The sample contains about 58,000 clones, roughly 91% of which appear only once. Sequences were derived from peripheral blood mononuclear cells (PBMCs), sampled before the second cycle of nivolumab. These receptors all stem from a human donor with classical Hodgkin lymphoma. Both conserved end residues are trimmed from each CDR3. The size entry is marked missing in some rows and otherwise reads once, few, many or a size class.

V gene	J gene	clone size	CDR3 protein
TRBV11-3	TRBJ2-2	once	ASSHPGTGELF
TRBV5-8	TRBJ1-2	NA	ASSRSGGMVNYGYT
TRBV19	TRBJ1-5	NA	ASKTGRWRYNQPQH
TRBV28	TRBJ2-7	NA	ASSLSVLSSYEQY
TRBV7-2	TRBJ2-7	NA	ASSLNGGSYEQY
TRBV29-1	TRBJ2-7	NA	SARTGYSSYEQY
TRBV6-1	TRBJ2-1	once	ASSESNRGSGEQF
TRBV4-1	TRBJ2-3	NA	ASSQRDGDTQY
TRBV21-1	TRBJ1-1	NA	ASRNSGVSTRMNTEAF
TRBV2	TRBJ2-1	NA	ASRTGPANYNEQF
TRBV5-1	TRBJ2-3	NA	ASRVAGGSTDTQY
TRBV6-5	TRBJ2-2	NA	ASSYSLQTIRGELF
TRBV19	TRBJ1-1	NA	ASSTAGQGRKTEAF
TRBV6-5	TRBJ1-2	NA	ASSPGGPNYGYT
TRBV5-4	TRBJ2-5	once	ASSFGAGPETQY
TRBV30	TRBJ2-5	NA	ASTGGEETQY